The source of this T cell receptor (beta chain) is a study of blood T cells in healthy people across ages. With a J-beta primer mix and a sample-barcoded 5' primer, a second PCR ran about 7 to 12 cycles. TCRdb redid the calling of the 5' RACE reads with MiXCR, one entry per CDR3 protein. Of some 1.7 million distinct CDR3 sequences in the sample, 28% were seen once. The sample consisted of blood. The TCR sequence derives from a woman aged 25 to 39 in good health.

CDR3: CASSLLLGGNEQYF. The DNA of the CDR3 is TGTGCCAGCAGCTTACTCCTTGGCGGGAACGAGCAGTACTTC. The chain is built from TRBV11-2 and TRBJ2-4; D might be TRBD2 (6 bases). The J call may be in error: the DNA end matches TRBJ2-7 better. Germline lookup yields CDR1 SGHAT and CDR2 FQNNGV. The length of the CDR3 is 14 residues.